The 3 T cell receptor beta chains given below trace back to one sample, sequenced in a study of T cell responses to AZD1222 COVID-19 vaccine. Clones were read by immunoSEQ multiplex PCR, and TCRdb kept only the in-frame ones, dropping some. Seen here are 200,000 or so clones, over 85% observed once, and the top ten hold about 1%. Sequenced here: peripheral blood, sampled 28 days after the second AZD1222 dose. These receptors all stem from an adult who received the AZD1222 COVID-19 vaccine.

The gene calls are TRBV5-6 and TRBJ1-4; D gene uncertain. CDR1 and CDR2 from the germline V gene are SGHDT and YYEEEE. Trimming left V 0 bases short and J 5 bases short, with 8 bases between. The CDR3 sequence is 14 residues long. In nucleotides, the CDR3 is TGTGCCAGCAGCTTGGGGTTGGGGAATGAAAAACTGTTTTTT. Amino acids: CASSLGLGNEKLFF.

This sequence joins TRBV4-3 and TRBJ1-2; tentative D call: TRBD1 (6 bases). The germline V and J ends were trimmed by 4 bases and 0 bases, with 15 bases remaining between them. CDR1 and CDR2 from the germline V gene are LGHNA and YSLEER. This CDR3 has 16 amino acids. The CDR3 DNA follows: TGCGCCAGCAGCCTCAATAACAGGGTGGCTAACTATGGCTACACCTTC. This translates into CASSLNNRVANYGYTF.

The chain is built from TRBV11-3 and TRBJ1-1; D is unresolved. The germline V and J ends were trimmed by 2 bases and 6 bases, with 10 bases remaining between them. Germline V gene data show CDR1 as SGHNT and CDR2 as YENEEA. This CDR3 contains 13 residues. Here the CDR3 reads CASSLKRMSEAFF. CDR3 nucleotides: TGTGCCAGCAGCTTAAAGAGGATGTCTGAAGCTTTCTTT.